This T cell receptor (beta chain) was retrieved from a study of blood T cells in healthy people across ages. This clonotype was counted only a few times. J lost 3 bases, V lost 1 base, and 8 bases had no gene match. The CDR3 loop spans 16 amino acids. The germline V gene has CDR1 MDHEN and CDR2 SYDVKM. The second PCR ran about 6 to 11 cycles with a sample-barcoded 5' primer and J-beta primers. In TCRdb, the 5' RACE reads were re-called with MiXCR into one record per CDR3 protein. The profile shows 700,000 to 800,000 distinct CDR3 sequences, roughly two fifths of them singletons. The TCR was taken from a woman aged 60-70 years in good health. J is TRBJ2-7 and V is TRBV28; 8 positions agree with TRBD1. The sequenced sample was blood. The CDR3 here is CASSLSPDRVSYEQYF. The CDR3 region has the DNA TGTGCCAGCAGTTTATCCCCGGACAGGGTTAGCTACGAGCAGTACTTC.